This is a list of T cell receptor beta chains from one sample in a study of T cell responses to AZD1222 COVID-19 vaccine. The repertoire was sequenced with immunoSEQ multiplex PCR; TCRdb's copy has only in-frame clones and lacks some. Of under 150,000 clones in the sample, roughly 92% were seen once. Sequencing was performed on peripheral blood, taken on day 0 of AZD1222 vaccination. The receptors derive from an adult in good health. Each CDR3 is given with its conserved first and last residue. A D gene is named only where the DNA matches it firmly. Some rows mark clone size as missing; the rest say once, few, many or name a class of expanded clone.

D gene,J gene,V gene,clone size,CDR3 DNA,CDR3 protein
TRBD1,TRBJ2-7,TRBV19,.,TGTGCCAGTAGTTTAGGACAGGGCTACGAGCAGTACTTC,CASSLGQGYEQYF
TRBD1,TRBJ2-2,TRBV2,.,TGTGCCAGCAGTGAAGCGCAGGACAGGGCCCTAACCGGGGAGCTGTTTTTT,CASSEAQDRALTGELFF
.,TRBJ2-7,TRBV28,.,TGTGCCAGCCTCTGGGCCGGGGGAAGCTCCTACGAGCAGTACTTC,CASLWAGGSSYEQYF
.,TRBJ2-1,TRBV28,.,TGTGCCAGCAGTTTATTCAATGAGCAGTTCTTC,CASSLFNEQFF
.,TRBJ1-2,TRBV7-2,.,TGTGCCAGCAGCTTAGGAGGAGACGGCTATGGCTACACCTTC,CASSLGGDGYGYTF
TRBD2,TRBJ2-6,TRBV5-1,.,TGCGCCAGCAGCCCCCCGACTAGCGGGAGCCCTGGGGCCAACGTCCTGACTTTC,CASSPPTSGSPGANVLTF
.,TRBJ1-1,TRBV6-5,.,TGTGCCACAAACACGGGGGGGGACACTGAAGCTTTCTTT,CATNTGGDTEAFF
.,TRBJ1-1,TRBV5-5,.,TGTGCCAGCAGCTTGTACAGGGTGAACACTGAAGCTTTCTTT,CASSLYRVNTEAFF
TRBD1,TRBJ2-3,TRBV5-1,.,TGCGCCAGCAGCGTACTCCTACCCGGGACAGGGGCCATAGATTACACAGATACGCAGTATTTT,CASSVLLPGTGAIDYTDTQYF
TRBD2,TRBJ2-1,TRBV11-2,.,TGTGCCAGCAGCTTGTCTAGCGGGGACTACAATGAGCAGTTCTTC,CASSLSSGDYNEQFF
.,TRBJ2-7,TRBV7-2,.,TGTGCCAGCAGCTTAGCGGGGTCTCCCTACGAGCAGTACTTC,CASSLAGSPYEQYF
TRBD2,TRBJ2-7,TRBV5-1,.,TGCGCCAGCAGGGCACTAGCGGGAGGTTCCTACGAGCAGTACTTC,CASRALAGGSYEQYF
.,TRBJ2-7,TRBV25-1,.,TGTGCCAGCAGTGGAGCAGGTGAACCCAGGAGGGAGCAGTACTTC,CASSGAGEPRREQYF
TRBD1,TRBJ1-1,TRBV10-3,.,TGTGCCATCAGTGAAGTTGGACAGGCGAACACTGAAGCTTTCTTT,CAISEVGQANTEAFF
TRBD1,TRBJ1-2,TRBV5-4,.,TGTGCCAGCAGCCGGACAGGGGGCGCGGATTTCGGTGGCTACACCTTC,CASSRTGGADFGGYTF
.,TRBJ2-7,TRBV18,.,TGTGCCAGCTCACCTCTGCCTGAGAGCTCCTACGAGCAGTACTTC,CASSPLPESSYEQYF
.,TRBJ2-7,TRBV6-5,.,TGTGCCAGCATGACCAGTCCCCTCTCGTCCGAGCAGTACTTC,CASMTSPLSSEQYF
.,TRBJ2-7,TRBV14,.,TGTGCCAGCAGCCGCCAGGACAGTTTTGGGGACTACGAGCAGTACTTC,CASSRQDSFGDYEQYF
.,TRBJ1-4,TRBV4-1,once,TGCGCCAGCAGCCAAGAGAACCCCCATGCAACTAATGAAAAACTGTTTTTT,CASSQENPHATNEKLFF
.,TRBJ1-4,TRBV6-4,.,TGTGCCAGCAGTGCCACTCCACACATCGCGGGGGCCCGGAATGAAAAACTGTTTTTT,CASSATPHIAGARNEKLFF
.,TRBJ2-7,TRBV11-2,once,TGTGCCAGCAGCTTAGAGGCGGGGTGGTACGAGCAGTACTTC,CASSLEAGWYEQYF
.,TRBJ1-1,TRBV6-5,once,TGTGCCAGATGGGGGGGCCAATCCACTGAAGCTTTCTTT,CARWGGQSTEAFF
.,TRBJ1-2,TRBV5-1,.,TGCGCCAGCAGCTTCGAAGGGGATACCTATGGCTACACCTTC,CASSFEGDTYGYTF
TRBD1,TRBJ1-1,TRBV14,.,TGTGCCAGCAGCCTACAGGGGGCAGTGAACACTGAAGCTTTCTTT,CASSLQGAVNTEAFF
TRBD1,TRBJ2-2,TRBV2,.,TGTGCCTCGTCAGGGGGCTTAGTAGCCGGGGAGCTGTTTTTT,CASSGGLVAGELFF
.,TRBJ1-1,TRBV19,.,TGTGCCAGTAGTATAGCCGGGACAAAGAACACTGAAGCTTTCTTT,CASSIAGTKNTEAFF
.,TRBJ2-7,TRBV4-2,.,TGTGCCAGCAGCCAAGAGAGGCATTCCTACGAGCAGTACTTC,CASSQERHSYEQYF
.,TRBJ2-1,TRBV28,.,TGTGCCAGCAGTTTAACGGACGAGCAGTTCTTC,CASSLTDEQFF
.,TRBJ2-3,TRBV29-1,.,TGCAGCGTTGAGCGGGGTACAAGCACAGATACGCAGTATTTT,CSVERGTSTDTQYF
.,TRBJ2-1,TRBV7-8,.,TGTGCCAGCAGCCAGCTCGGGTCCGTCCGGGTCGCGCAGTTCTTC,CASSQLGSVRVAQFF
.,TRBJ2-1,TRBV7-9,once,TGTGCCAGCAGCTTAGTTTTTGGCGGCAACGATGAGCAGTTCTTC,CASSLVFGGNDEQFF
TRBD1,TRBJ1-5,TRBV5-1,.,TGCGCCAGCAGCTCTTCGACAGGGGATCAGCCCCAGCATTTT,CASSSSTGDQPQHF
.,TRBJ1-3,TRBV18,few,TGTGCCAGCTCCTTCTTTGGGATCTCGGACCGCCAAAGGACTGGAAACACCATATATTTT,CASSFFGISDRQRTGNTIYF
.,TRBJ1-4,TRBV19,once,TGTGCCAGTAGTCGAAGACAAACGGGACACCTCAATCCGTTTGCAACTAATGAAAAACTGTTTTTT,CASSRRQTGHLNPFATNEKLFF
.,TRBJ2-3,TRBV27,.,TGTGCCAGCAGTTTAGATTGGGGGGTGGATACGCAGTATTTT,CASSLDWGVDTQYF
.,TRBJ2-1,TRBV14,.,TGTGCCAGCAGCCAAGATCTGATCAATGAGCAGTTCTTC,CASSQDLINEQFF
.,TRBJ1-6,TRBV21-1,.,TGTGCCACCCTTGCCCCCCTGTCACCCCTCCACTTT,CATLAPLSPLHF
.,TRBJ1-2,TRBV19,.,TGTGCCAGTAGTATTACAGGCGAAGCTAACTATGGCTACACCTTC,CASSITGEANYGYTF
.,TRBJ2-1,TRBV6-5,.,TGTGCCAGCAGTTACTCCGATCAGGGGACGGTGGAGCAGTTCTTC,CASSYSDQGTVEQFF
TRBD2,TRBJ2-1,TRBV5-5,.,TGTGCCAGCGGGACTAGCGGGGCCTACAATGAGCAGTTCTTC,CASGTSGAYNEQFF
.,TRBJ1-5,TRBV24-1,.,TGTGCCACCAGTGTGGGGGTGAGCAATCAGCCCCAGCATTTT,CATSVGVSNQPQHF
TRBD1,TRBJ1-1,TRBV6-5,.,TGTGCCAGCAGTCCCAGGGGGGCGGACACTGAAGCTTTCTTT,CASSPRGADTEAFF
.,TRBJ1-3,TRBV19,.,TGTGCCAGTAGTAGGCTGTCCTCTGGAAACACCATATATTTT,CASSRLSSGNTIYF
.,TRBJ1-6,TRBV19,once,TGTGCCAGTAGCGGGGGGTCACCCCTCCACTTT,CASSGGSPLHF
.,TRBJ1-1,TRBV29-1,.,TGCAGCGTTGAACCCCAACAGGGAGCGGTACGCACTGAAGCTTTCTTT,CSVEPQQGAVRTEAFF
.,TRBJ2-7,TRBV28,.,TGTGCCAGCAGTTTACCCGCCGGGACGGCTGTCGACGAGCAGTACTTC,CASSLPAGTAVDEQYF
.,TRBJ2-2,TRBV15,.,TGTGCCACCAGTCATCCGACCACCGGGGAGCTGTTTTTT,CATSHPTTGELFF
TRBD1,TRBJ1-4,TRBV29-1,.,TGCAGCGTTGGACTAACAGGGGGAACTAATGAAAAACTGTTTTTT,CSVGLTGGTNEKLFF
TRBD1,TRBJ1-1,TRBV2,.,TGTGCCTACAAGGAGATTGGGACAGTCCTCGCGGGCACTGAAGCTTTCTTT,CAYKEIGTVLAGTEAFF
TRBD1,TRBJ1-3,TRBV7-2,.,TGTGCCAGCAGCTTAGCGGGGGAACTGACAGGGTATGGAAACACCATATATTTT,CASSLAGELTGYGNTIYF